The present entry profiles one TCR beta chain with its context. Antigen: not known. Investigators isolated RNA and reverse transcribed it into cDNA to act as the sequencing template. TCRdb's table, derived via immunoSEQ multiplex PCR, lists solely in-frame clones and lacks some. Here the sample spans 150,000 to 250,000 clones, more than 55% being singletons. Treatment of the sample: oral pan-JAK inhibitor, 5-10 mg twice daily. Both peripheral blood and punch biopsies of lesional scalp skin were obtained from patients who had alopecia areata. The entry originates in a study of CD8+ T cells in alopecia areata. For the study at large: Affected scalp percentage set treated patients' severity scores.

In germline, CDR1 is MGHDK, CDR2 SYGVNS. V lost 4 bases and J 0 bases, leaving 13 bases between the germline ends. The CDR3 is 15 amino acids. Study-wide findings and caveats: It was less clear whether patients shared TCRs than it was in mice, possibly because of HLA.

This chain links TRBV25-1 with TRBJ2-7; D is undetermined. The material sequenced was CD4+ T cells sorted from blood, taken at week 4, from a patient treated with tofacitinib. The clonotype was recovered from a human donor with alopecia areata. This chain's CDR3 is CASSGTVARSYEQYF. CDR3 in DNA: TGTGCCAGCAGTGGAACGGTCGCCCGCTCCTACGAGCAGTACTTC.